These 21 T cell receptor beta chains came from one sample sequenced in a study of somatic mutations in cytotoxic T cells in rheumatoid arthritis. Clones were read by immunoSEQ multiplex PCR, and TCRdb kept only the in-frame ones, dropping some. The data show about 19,000 clones, 85% seen once. The sequenced sample consisted of CD8+ T cells sorted from blood. These receptor sequences come from a middle-aged woman with rheumatoid arthritis.

The V and J genes are TRBV5-1 and TRBJ1-1, with D maybe TRBD1 (5 bases). V shed 5 bases and J shed 3 bases, with 14 bases lying between them. The CDR3 is 14 amino acids. The germline V gene has CDR1 SGHRS and CDR2 YFSETQ. CDR3 in amino acids: CASSLASGDTEAFF. The CDR3 DNA reads TGCGCCAGCAGTCTCGCCTCGGGGGACACTGAAGCTTTCTTT.

This clone has only a few counts. The chain employs TRBV7-9 and TRBJ2-1; 10 bases line up with TRBD2. The CDR3 loop spans 17 amino acids. Unmatched junction bases numbered 18, after V lost 8 bases and J lost 8 bases. Germline CDR1 is SEHNR and CDR2 is FQNEAQ (reference sequence). The CDR3 reads CASLASGSISTFHEQFF. The CDR3 nucleotides are TGTGCCAGCCTGGCTAGCGGGAGTATTTCAACGTTCCATGAGCAGTTCTTC.

This sequence joins TRBV7-2 and TRBJ2-5; maybe TRBD2 (6 bases). V was trimmed by 0 bases and J by 5 bases, leaving 13 bases between them. Germline V gene sequence: CDR1 SGHTA, CDR2 FQGNSA. CDR3 length: 15 amino acids. The CDR3 protein is CASSLAAGIAETQYF. The CDR3 bases are TGTGCCAGCAGCTTAGCTGCGGGGATTGCTGAGACCCAGTACTTC.

This clone was counted a single time. The V and J genes are TRBV10-3 and TRBJ1-1, with D uncertain. Between the trimmed V and J ends, which lost 3 bases and 1 base, there was a span of 9 bases. This CDR3 comprises 14 residues. Germline lookup yields CDR1 ENHRY and CDR2 SYGVKD. CDR3 amino acids: CAISDPGENTEAFF. Written as DNA, the CDR3 is TGTGCCATCAGTGACCCCGGGGAGAACACTGAAGCTTTCTTT.

The chain uses TRBV5-8 and TRBJ1-2; 9 bases map to TRBD1. Germline V lookup: CDR1 SGHTS, CDR2 YDEGEE. The trim removed 4 bases at V and 3 bases at J, leaving 7 bases unmatched. CDR3 length equals 15 residues. CDR3 sequence: CASSPRTGEYYGYTF. The CDR3 DNA reads as TGTGCCAGCAGCCCGAGGACAGGGGAATACTATGGCTACACCTTC.

The rearrangement joins TRBV2 to TRBJ2-7; TRBD2 agrees at 7 bases. The germline V gene encodes CDR1 SNHLY and CDR2 FYNNEI. The CDR3 has 13 amino acids. V dropped 6 bases and J dropped 4; count of bases not matched to a gene: 6. The CDR3 protein is CASRGLAAYEQYF. Written as DNA, the CDR3 is TGTGCCAGCAGGGGGCTAGCGGCATACGAGCAGTACTTC.

The V call is TRBV27, the J call TRBJ1-1; weak D call: TRBD1 (6 bases). The CDR3 has 16 residues. The V and J ends lost 0 bases and 1 base respectively, with 12 bases between them. Germline CDR1 reads MNHEY; CDR2 reads SMNVEV (reference sequence). CDR3 protein: CASSLSHRAGNTEAFF. In nucleotides, the CDR3 is TGTGCCAGCAGTTTATCCCACAGGGCGGGGAACACTGAAGCTTTCTTT.

The chain uses TRBV19 and TRBJ2-7, with 8 nucleotides matching TRBD2. This CDR3 comprises 14 residues. V lost 3 bases to trimming and J lost 4 bases; unmatched junction nucleotides: 5. Germline loops: CDR1 LNHDA, CDR2 SQIVND (reference sequence). The CDR3 loop is CASSMERGTYEQYF. The CDR3, as DNA: TGTGCCAGTAGTATGGAGCGGGGGACGTACGAGCAGTACTTC.

This chain links TRBV7-9 with TRBJ1-1; tentatively, D is TRBD1 (6 bases). Per the germline V gene, CDR1 is SEHNR and CDR2 is FQNEAQ (reference sequence). Trimming took 1 base from V and 1 from J, leaving 10 bases between them. There are 15 residues in the CDR3. DNA for the CDR3: TGTGCCAGCAGCTTAGGCGGACAGAAGAACACTGAAGCTTTCTTT. Translated: CASSLGGQKNTEAFF.

V is TRBV4-3 and J is TRBJ1-5, with 7 bases lining up with TRBD1. The CDR3 length is 14 residues. Germline lookup yields CDR1 LGHNA and CDR2 YSLEER. Losses at the gene ends were 8 bases for V and 3 bases for J; bases not matched to a gene: 7. The CDR3 region has the DNA TGCGCCAGCGGCACAGGGGACACCAATCAGCCCCAGCATTTT. It translates to CASGTGDTNQPQHF.

Only one count was recorded for this clone. The chain employs TRBV28 and TRBJ1-2, with D hard to call. The CDR3 covers 14 residues. The V and J ends lost 3 bases and 4 bases respectively, with 12 bases between them. Germline lookup yields CDR1 MDHEN and CDR2 SYDVKM. The CDR3 is CASSFSGDRYGYTF. The CDR3 DNA follows: TGTGCCAGCAGTTTTTCCGGGGATCGCTATGGCTACACCTTC.

V is TRBV19 and J is TRBJ2-3, with 8 nucleotides matching TRBD1. The V and J ends lost 6 bases and 2 bases, in that order; junction bases with no gene match: 10. This CDR3 contains 16 residues. Looked up from germline, CDR1 is LNHDA and CDR2 is SQIVND (reference sequence). CDR3 loop: CASRVGTGDNTDTQYF. The CDR3 DNA reads TGTGCCAGTAGAGTCGGGACAGGCGATAACACAGATACGCAGTATTTT.

V and J are TRBV9 and TRBJ2-1; 10 bases are shared with TRBD2. The CDR3 has 15 amino acids. The V and J ends lost 2 bases and 5 bases, in that order; junction bases with no gene match: 4. The germline V gene encodes CDR1 SGDLS and CDR2 YYNGEE. The CDR3 spells CASSVSGGSHNEQFF. The CDR3 DNA follows: TGTGCCAGCAGCGTTAGCGGGGGGTCGCACAATGAGCAGTTCTTC.

This chain connects TRBV2 to TRBJ2-7, with no clear D. From germline, CDR1 is SNHLY and CDR2 FYNNEI. This CDR3 spans 14 amino acids. Trimming left V 2 bases short and J 0 bases short, with 8 bases between. The CDR3 DNA sequence: TGTGCCAGCAGTGAATTGCCGGTCTCCTACGAGCAGTACTTC. Its protein product is CASSELPVSYEQYF.

This clone came up once. The J gene is TRBJ2-2, the V gene TRBV7-3; 7 bases agree with TRBD2. The CDR3 extends over 14 amino acids. Germline assignment: CDR1 SGHTA and CDR2 FQGTGA. The junction had 4 bases not matched to a gene; V was cut back by 3 bases and J by 6 bases. CDR3 protein: CASSFRGEAGELFF. CDR3 nucleotides: TGTGCCAGCAGCTTCCGGGGGGAGGCCGGGGAGCTGTTTTTT.

V and J are TRBV27 and TRBJ1-2, with 8 bases fitting TRBD1. The V and J ends lost 5 bases and 8 bases, in that order; junction bases with no gene match: 19. Germline CDR1 reads MNHEY; CDR2 reads SMNVEV (reference sequence). The CDR3 length is 17 residues. CDR3 DNA: TGTGCCAGCAGTCCCCTCGGACAGGGTAACTCCGGCAGGGGCTACACCTTC. Its protein product is CASSPLGQGNSGRGYTF.

The chain couples TRBV2 to TRBJ2-5; a weak D match, TRBD2 (5 bases). The length of the CDR3 is 15 residues. Trimming took 2 bases from V and 10 from J, leaving 20 bases between them. The germline V gene has CDR1 SNHLY and CDR2 FYNNEI. The CDR3 loop is CASSEFKDSYLGQYF. The CDR3 coding sequence is TGTGCCAGCAGTGAATTTAAGGACTCCTATTTGGGCCAGTACTTC.

The J gene is TRBJ2-7, the V gene TRBV11-2; the D gene is possibly TRBD2 (6 bases). This CDR3 contains 16 residues. V was pared by 1 base and J by 0 bases, with 13 bases between. Germline loops: CDR1 SGHAT, CDR2 FQNNGV. DNA of the CDR3: TGTGCCAGCAGCTTAGTGGCGGGGCACCCCTCCTACGAGCAGTACTTC. Encoded protein: CASSLVAGHPSYEQYF.

The chain employs TRBV27 and TRBJ1-5, with D perhaps matching TRBD1 (5 bases). Germline V gene lookup returns CDR1 MNHEY and CDR2 SMNVEV (reference sequence). Between the trimmed V and J ends, which lost 2 bases and 3 bases, there was a span of 8 bases. This CDR3 spans 14 amino acids. In DNA form, the CDR3 reads TGTGCCAGCAGTTTAAGGGGTTACAATCAGCCCCAGCATTTT. The encoded protein is CASSLRGYNQPQHF.

V usage is TRBV15 and J usage is TRBJ2-4; 10 nucleotides line up with TRBD2. With V trimmed by 6 bases and J by 9 bases, 17 bases remained unmatched. This CDR3 region has 17 residues. The germline gives CDR1 LNHNV, CDR2 YYDKDF (reference sequence). This CDR3 reads CATRELAGGGEKGIQYF. The CDR3 coding sequence is TGTGCCACCAGAGAATTAGCGGGGGGCGGGGAAAAAGGCATTCAGTACTTC.

V gene TRBV5-1 combines with J gene TRBJ2-1; 15 positions match TRBD2. V dropped 0 bases and J dropped 3; count of bases not matched to a gene: 10. The CDR3 loop spans 20 amino acids. Germline V gene lookup returns CDR1 SGHRS and CDR2 YFSETQ. The CDR3 coding sequence is TGCGCCAGCAGCTTGGCCGGCGGGACTAGCGGGGGGTCCCTCTACAATGAGCAGTTCTTC. This translates into CASSLAGGTSGGSLYNEQFF.